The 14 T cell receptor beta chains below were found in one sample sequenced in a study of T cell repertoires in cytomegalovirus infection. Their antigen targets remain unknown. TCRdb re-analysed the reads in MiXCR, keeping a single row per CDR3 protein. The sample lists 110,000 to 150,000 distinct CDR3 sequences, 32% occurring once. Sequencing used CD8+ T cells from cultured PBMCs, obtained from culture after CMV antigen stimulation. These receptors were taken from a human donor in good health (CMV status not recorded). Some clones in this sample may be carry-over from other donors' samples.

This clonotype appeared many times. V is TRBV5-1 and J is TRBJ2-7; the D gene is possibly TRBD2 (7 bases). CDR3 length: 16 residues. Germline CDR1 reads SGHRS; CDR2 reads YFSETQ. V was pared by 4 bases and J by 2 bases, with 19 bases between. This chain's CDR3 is CASSLSGTTGTYEQYF. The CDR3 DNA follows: TGCGCCAGCAGCCTATCCGGGACTACAGGGACCTACGAGCAGTACTTC.

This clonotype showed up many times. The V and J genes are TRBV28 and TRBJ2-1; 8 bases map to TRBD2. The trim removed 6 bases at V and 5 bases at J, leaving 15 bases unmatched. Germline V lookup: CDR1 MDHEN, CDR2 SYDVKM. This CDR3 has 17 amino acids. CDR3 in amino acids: CASSPRRGGGLDNEQFF. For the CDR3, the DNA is TGTGCCAGCAGCCCCAGGCGGGGCGGGGGGCTCGACAATGAGCAGTTCTTC. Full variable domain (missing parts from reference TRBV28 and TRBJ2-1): DVKVTQSSRYLVKRTGEKVFLECVQDMDHENMFWYRQDPGLGLRLIYFSYDVKMKEKGDIPEGYSVSREKKERFSLILESASTNQTSMYLCASSPRRGGGLDNEQFFGPGTRLTVL.

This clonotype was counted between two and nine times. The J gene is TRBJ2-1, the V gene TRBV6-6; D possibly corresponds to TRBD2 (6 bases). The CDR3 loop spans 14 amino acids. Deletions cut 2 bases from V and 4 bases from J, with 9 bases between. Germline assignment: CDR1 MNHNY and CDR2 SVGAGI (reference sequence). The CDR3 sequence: CASSYGAGYNEQFF. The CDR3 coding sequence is TGTGCCAGCAGTTACGGGGCGGGGTACAATGAGCAGTTCTTC.

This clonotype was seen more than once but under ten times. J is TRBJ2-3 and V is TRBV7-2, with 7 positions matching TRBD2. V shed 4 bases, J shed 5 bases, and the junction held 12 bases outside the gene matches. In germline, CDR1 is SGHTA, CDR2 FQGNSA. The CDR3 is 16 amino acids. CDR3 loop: CASSSLSGALGDTQYF. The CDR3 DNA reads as TGTGCCAGCAGCTCCTTAAGCGGGGCGCTCGGAGATACGCAGTATTTT.

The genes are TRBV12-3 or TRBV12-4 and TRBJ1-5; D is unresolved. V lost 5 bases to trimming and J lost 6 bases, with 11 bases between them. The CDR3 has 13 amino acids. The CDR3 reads CASSLRPGQPQHF. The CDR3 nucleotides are TGTGCCAGCAGTCTCAGGCCTGGTCAGCCCCAGCATTTT.

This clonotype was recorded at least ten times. This CDR3 reads CASSYSSVKDTQYF. In DNA form, the CDR3 reads TGTGCCAGCAGTTACTCGAGTGTTAAAGATACGCAGTATTTT. V and J are TRBV6-5 and TRBJ2-3; D gene uncertain. This CDR3 region has 14 residues. Trimming took 0 bases from V and 5 from J, leaving 9 bases between them. CDR1 MNHEY and CDR2 SVGAGI come from the germline V gene.

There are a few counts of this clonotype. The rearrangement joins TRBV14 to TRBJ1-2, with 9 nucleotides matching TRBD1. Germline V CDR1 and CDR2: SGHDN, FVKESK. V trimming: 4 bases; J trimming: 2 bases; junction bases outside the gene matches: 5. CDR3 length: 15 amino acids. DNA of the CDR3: TGTGCCAGCAGCCGACGGGACAGGGAGAACTATGGCTACACCTTC. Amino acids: CASSRRDRENYGYTF.

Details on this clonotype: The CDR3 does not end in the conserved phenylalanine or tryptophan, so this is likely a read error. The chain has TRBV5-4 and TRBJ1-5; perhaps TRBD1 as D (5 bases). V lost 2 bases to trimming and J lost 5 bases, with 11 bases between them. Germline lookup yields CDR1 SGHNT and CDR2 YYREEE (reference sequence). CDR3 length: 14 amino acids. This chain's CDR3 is CASSFMGGDQPQHS. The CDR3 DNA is TGTGCCAGCAGCTTTATGGGGGGTGATCAGCCCCAGCATTCT.

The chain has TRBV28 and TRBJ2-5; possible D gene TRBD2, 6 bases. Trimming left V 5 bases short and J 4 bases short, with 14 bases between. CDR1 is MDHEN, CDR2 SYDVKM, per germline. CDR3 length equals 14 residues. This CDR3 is CASSDSGSGETQYF. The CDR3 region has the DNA TGTGCCAGCAGTGACTCCGGGAGCGGAGAGACCCAGTACTTC. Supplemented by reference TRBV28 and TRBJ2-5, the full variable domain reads DVKVTQSSRYLVKRTGEKVFLECVQDMDHENMFWYRQDPGLGLRLIYFSYDVKMKEKGDIPEGYSVSREKKERFSLILESASTNQTSMYLCASSDSGSGETQYFGPGTRLLVL.

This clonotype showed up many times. CDR3 protein: CASSQDKGSYNEQFF. CDR3 bases: TGTGCCAGCAGCCAAGATAAGGGCTCCTACAATGAGCAGTTCTTC. The V call is TRBV4-2, the J call TRBJ2-1; no reliable D call. This CDR3 has 15 residues. Germline-derived CDR1 and CDR2 are LGHNA and YNFKEQ. V shed 0 bases and J shed 0 bases, with 6 bases lying between them.

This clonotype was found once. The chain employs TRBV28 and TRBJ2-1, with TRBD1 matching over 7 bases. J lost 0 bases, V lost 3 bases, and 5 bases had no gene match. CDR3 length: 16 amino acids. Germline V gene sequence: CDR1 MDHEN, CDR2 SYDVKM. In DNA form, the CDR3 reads TGTGCCAGCAGTTTCTCAGGGGACAGCTCCTACAATGAGCAGTTCTTC. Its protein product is CASSFSGDSSYNEQFF.

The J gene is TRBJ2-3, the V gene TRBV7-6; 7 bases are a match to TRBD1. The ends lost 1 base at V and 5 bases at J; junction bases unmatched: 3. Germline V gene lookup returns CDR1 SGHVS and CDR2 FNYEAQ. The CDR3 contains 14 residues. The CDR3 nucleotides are TGTGCCAGCAGCTTAGGGGCAGGGGGAGATACGCAGTATTTT. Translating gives CASSLGAGGDTQYF.

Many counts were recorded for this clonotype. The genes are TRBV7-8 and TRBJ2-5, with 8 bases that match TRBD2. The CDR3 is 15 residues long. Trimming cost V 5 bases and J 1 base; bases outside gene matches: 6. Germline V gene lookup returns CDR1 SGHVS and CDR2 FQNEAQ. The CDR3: CASSVNAGGQETQYF. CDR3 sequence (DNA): TGTGCCAGCAGCGTGAATGCGGGGGGCCAAGAGACCCAGTACTTC. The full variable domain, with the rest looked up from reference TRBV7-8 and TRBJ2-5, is GAGVSQSPRYKVAKRGQDVALRCDPISGHVSLFWYQQALGQGPEFLTYFQNEAQLDKSGLPSDRFFAERPEGSVSTLKIQRTQQEDSAVYLCASSVNAGGQETQYFGPGTRLLVL.

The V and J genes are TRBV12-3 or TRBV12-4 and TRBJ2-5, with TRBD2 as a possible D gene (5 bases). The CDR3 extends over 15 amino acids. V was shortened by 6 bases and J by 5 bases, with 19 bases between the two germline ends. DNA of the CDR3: TGTGCCAGCAGCCCCGGACTTGTTGTACGGGAGACCCAGTACTTC. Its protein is CASSPGLVVRETQYF.